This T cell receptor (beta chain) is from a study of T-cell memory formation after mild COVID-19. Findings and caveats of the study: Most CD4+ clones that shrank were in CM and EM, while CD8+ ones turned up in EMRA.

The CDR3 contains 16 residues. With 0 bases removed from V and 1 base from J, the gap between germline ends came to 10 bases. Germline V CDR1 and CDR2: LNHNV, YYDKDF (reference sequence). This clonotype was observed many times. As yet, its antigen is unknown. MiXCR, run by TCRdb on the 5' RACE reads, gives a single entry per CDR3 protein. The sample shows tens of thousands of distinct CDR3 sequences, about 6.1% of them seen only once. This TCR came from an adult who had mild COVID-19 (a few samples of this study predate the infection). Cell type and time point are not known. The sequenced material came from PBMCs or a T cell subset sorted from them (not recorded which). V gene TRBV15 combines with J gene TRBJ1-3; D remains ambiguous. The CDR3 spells CATSREGPGSGNTIYF. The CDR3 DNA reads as TGTGCCACCAGCAGAGAGGGTCCGGGGTCTGGAAACACCATATATTTT.